This T cell receptor beta chain was captured by sequencing in a study of cytomegalovirus exposure and HLA in healthy donors. The study ran its PCR with 60 Vbeta and 13 Jbeta primers. Method: immunoSEQ multiplex PCR; TCRdb's copy keeps in-frame clones and lacks some. This table holds some 130,000 clones, around 80% found once. The germline gives CDR1 SGDLS, CDR2 YYNGEE. This CDR3 spans 15 amino acids. V dropped 2 bases and J dropped 0 bases, with 9 bases sitting between them. Sequenced material: PBMCs. This TCR derives from a man aged 40-49 years in good health and CMV-seropositive. This chain uses TRBV9 with TRBJ2-1, with D unresolved. The CDR3, as DNA: TGTGCCAGCAGCGTCAGCGAGAGCTCCTACAATGAGCAGTTCTTC. Its translation: CASSVSESSYNEQFF.